The TCR beta chain described here comes from a study of T cell responses to AZD1222 COVID-19 vaccine. Findings of the study overall: Seropositive AZD1222 recipients at baseline numbered only six or seven.

Comment on this clone: Its target is not known.

Repertoires were generated with immunoSEQ multiplex PCR, while TCRdb's copy carries only in-frame clones and drops some. The sample holds 90,000 to 140,000 clones, roughly 87% seen once. The germline V gene encodes CDR1 SEHNR and CDR2 FQNEAQ (reference sequence). CDR3 size: 15 residues. The germline V and J ends were trimmed by 5 bases and 3 bases, with 16 bases remaining between them. This sequence joins TRBV7-9 and TRBJ1-2, with D maybe TRBD1 (6 bases). The sequencing here drew on peripheral blood, taken on day 0 of AZD1222 vaccination. The sequence was collected from an adult in good health. Here the CDR3 reads CASSDRDKLDYGYTF. CDR3 nucleotides: TGTGCCAGCAGCGACCGGGACAAACTCGACTATGGCTACACCTTC.